This T cell receptor beta chain was obtained from a study of preoperative IRX-2 immunotherapy in early breast cancer (dated by TCRdb to 2018 to 2020). The treatment or condition label on this specimen signifies: preoperative locoregional IRX-2 cytokine immunotherapy. The samples were obtained from a phase Ib study that tested preoperative, locoregional IRX-2 cytokine immunotherapy designed to prime immune responses. Patients with early-stage breast cancer who were given IRX-2 before surgery served as donors. V sheds 4 bases and J sheds 0 bases, leaving 12 bases between their ends. From cysteine to phenylalanine, the CDR3 is 16 amino acids long. The entry retains the CDR3 DNA only, 48 bases that are in frame from base 1. The germline V gene sets CDR1 to SGHNT and CDR2 to YENEEA. Library preparation was by the immunoSEQ multiplex PCR assay. Here the immuneACCESS table is served through TCRdb, limited to in-frame sequences with V and J called. Missing clones are a known gap in these copies; in checked studies unresolved V genes cover under half, and the rest lacks a known reason. This sample lists 39,000 or so clones; roughly 80% were detected once. The ten largest clones capture 1.2% of the sample.

Ten or more counts support this clone. Its antigen is unknown. Nothing much larger sits one base from this clone, and base qualities are not available. Here the chain combines TRBV11-3 and TRBJ1-4; no D gene can be assigned with confidence. Material: tumor tissue, obtained after IRX-2 immunotherapy. The sequence came from a human donor with breast cancer. The nucleotides are TGTGCCAGCAGCTGGGGTAGGGTCGCAACTAATGAAAAACTGTTTTTT. It translates to CASSWGRVATNEKLFF.